The 12 T cell receptor beta chains in this list originate from one sample, sequenced in a study of blood T cell repertoires in COVID-19. Clones were sequenced by immunoSEQ multiplex PCR, and TCRdb holds only the in-frame ones, with some missing. The data hold about 140,000 clones, with 88% observed a single time. Sequencing input: peripheral blood. The origin of the receptors is a man in his 70s with acute or convalescent COVID-19.

The table lists this clone with a few counts. CDR3 sequence (DNA): TGTGCCAGCAGCTTAGAGGCAGGGCCAGATACGCAGTATTTT. The encoded protein is CASSLEAGPDTQYF. The chain employs TRBV11-2 and TRBJ2-3, with D possibly being TRBD1 (5 bases). This CDR3 has 14 amino acids. V was cut by 0 bases and J by 4 bases, with 8 bases left in between. CDR1 and CDR2 (germline): SGHAT, FQNNGV. Using reference TRBV11-2 and TRBJ2-3 for the parts outside the CDR3, the full variable domain is EAGVAQSPRYKIIEKRQSVAFWCNPISGHATLYWYQQILGQGPKLLIQFQNNGVVDDSQLPKDRFSAERLKGVDSTLKIQPAKLEDSAVYLCASSLEAGPDTQYFGPGTRLTVL.

J is TRBJ1-4 and V is TRBV11-2; 8 positions agree with TRBD1. In germline, CDR1 is SGHAT, CDR2 FQNNGV. Losses at the gene ends were 5 bases for V and 0 bases for J; bases not matched to a gene: 5. The CDR3 contains 16 residues. The CDR3 reads CASSRGQAATNEKLFF. CDR3 in DNA: TGTGCCAGCAGCCGGGGACAGGCGGCAACTAATGAAAAACTGTTTTTT.

This chain links TRBV28 with TRBJ1-4, with 7 bases lining up with TRBD1. Germline V gene sequence: CDR1 MDHEN, CDR2 SYDVKM. The CDR3 sequence is 17 residues long. V lost 4 bases, J lost 0 bases, and 8 bases stayed unmatched. The CDR3 region has the DNA TGTGCCAGCAGTTCACCTGGACAGGCCGCAACTAATGAAAAACTGTTTTTT. It encodes CASSSPGQAATNEKLFF.

The chain joins TRBV6-1 to TRBJ1-2; D is ambiguous. Per the germline V gene, CDR1 is MNHNS and CDR2 is SASEGT. This CDR3 is 12 amino acids long. V lost 1 base and J lost 8, with 8 bases in between. CDR3 coding DNA: TGTGCCAGCAGTGAAGGCCCTCAGGGCTACACCTTC. It yields the protein CASSEGPQGYTF.

CDR3 sequence: CACQTTREQFF. The CDR3 nucleotides read TGTGCCTGCCAGACTACACGCGAGCAGTTCTTC. The rearrangement links TRBV13 to TRBJ2-1; possible D gene TRBD2, 5 bases. Trimming removed 11 bases at V and 10 bases at J, with 15 bases between. The germline CDR1 and CDR2 sequences are PRHDT and FYEKMQ (reference sequence). The CDR3 is 11 amino acids.

The rearrangement uses TRBV19 and TRBJ1-5, with D tentatively TRBD1 (6 bases). Germline V gene lookup returns CDR1 LNHDA and CDR2 SQIVND (reference sequence). This CDR3 has 15 residues. V shed 6 bases and J shed 7 bases, with 19 bases lying between them. This CDR3 is CASRGITGIVQPQHF. CDR3 in DNA: TGTGCCAGTAGGGGAATAACAGGGATCGTACAGCCCCAGCATTTT.

This chain links TRBV27 with TRBJ2-3; a weak D match, TRBD2 (5 bases). The CDR3 has 13 amino acids. The V gene's germline CDR1 is MNHEY and CDR2 SMNVEV (reference sequence). V was clipped by 3 bases and J by 3 bases, with 7 bases between them. Here the CDR3 DNA reads TGTGCCAGCAGTTTGAGGGCGACAGATACGCAGTATTTT. It codes for CASSLRATDTQYF.

The CDR3 coding sequence is TGTGCCAGTATCGGACTGGGAAGCTCCTACAATGAGCAGTTCTTC. Protein sequence: CASIGLGSSYNEQFF. The chain uses TRBV19 and TRBJ2-1; D possibly corresponds to TRBD2 (5 bases). The CDR3 totals 15 residues. In germline, CDR1 is LNHDA, CDR2 SQIVND (reference sequence). V was clipped by 7 bases and J by 0 bases, with 13 bases between them.

The chain has TRBV19 and TRBJ2-1, with 10 bases matching TRBD1. The CDR3 runs 15 residues. From germline, CDR1 is LNHDA and CDR2 SQIVND (reference sequence). The ends lost 5 bases at V and 2 bases at J; junction bases unmatched: 3. The CDR3 DNA sequence: TGTGCCAGTAGTGCTGGACAGGGGGCCTACAATGAGCAGTTCTTC. Translated: CASSAGQGAYNEQFF.

The rearrangement joins TRBV19 to TRBJ2-7; 12 positions match TRBD2. The ends lost 4 bases at V and 6 bases at J; junction bases unmatched: 7. This CDR3 contains 15 residues. In germline, CDR1 is LNHDA, CDR2 SQIVND (reference sequence). The CDR3 bases are TGTGCCAGTAGTAAAGTCGGACTAGCGGGATCCGAGCAGTACTTC. This encodes CASSKVGLAGSEQYF. Combining the CDR3 with reference TRBV19 and TRBJ2-7 gives the whole variable domain DGGITQSPKYLFRKEGQNVTLSCEQNLNHDAMYWYRQDPGQGLRLIYYSQIVNDFQKGDIAEGYSVSREKKESFPLTVTSAQKNPTAFYLCASSKVGLAGSEQYFGPGTRLTVT.

This chain links TRBV5-1 with TRBJ2-3; 14 bases match TRBD2. Looked up from germline, CDR1 is SGHRS and CDR2 is YFSETQ. The CDR3 spans 18 residues. V was pared by 3 bases and J by 3 bases, with 9 bases of the junction left unmatched. The CDR3 loop reads CASSSGTSGGQITDTQYF. DNA of the CDR3: TGCGCCAGCAGCTCGGGGACTAGCGGGGGCCAAATTACAGATACGCAGTATTTT.

This chain connects TRBV2 to TRBJ1-1, with 10 bases fitting TRBD1. V lost 6 bases, J lost 5 bases, and 6 bases stayed unmatched. CDR1 is SNHLY and CDR2 is FYNNEI in the germline V gene. The CDR3 has 14 residues. Here the CDR3 DNA reads TGTGCCAGCAGACTCGACAGGGGGCCTACTGAAGCTTTCTTT. This translates into CASRLDRGPTEAFF.